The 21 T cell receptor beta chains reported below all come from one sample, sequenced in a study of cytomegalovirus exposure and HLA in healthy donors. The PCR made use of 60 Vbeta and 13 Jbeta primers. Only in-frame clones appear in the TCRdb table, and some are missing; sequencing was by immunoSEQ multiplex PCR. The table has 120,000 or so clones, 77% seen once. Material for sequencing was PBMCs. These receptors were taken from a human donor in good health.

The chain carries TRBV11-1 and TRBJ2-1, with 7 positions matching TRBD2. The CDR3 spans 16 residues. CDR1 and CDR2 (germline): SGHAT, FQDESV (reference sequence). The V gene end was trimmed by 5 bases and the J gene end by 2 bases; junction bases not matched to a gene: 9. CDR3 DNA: TGTGCCAGCAGCCAAGGTGGGACTAACACCTACAATGAGCAGTTCTTC. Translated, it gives CASSQGGTNTYNEQFF. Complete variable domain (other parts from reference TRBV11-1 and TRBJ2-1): EAEVAQSPRYKITEKSQAVAFWCDPISGHATLYWYRQILGQGPELLVQFQDESVVDDSQLPKDRFSAERLKGVDSTLKIQPAELGDSAMYLCASSQGGTNTYNEQFFGPGTRLTVL.

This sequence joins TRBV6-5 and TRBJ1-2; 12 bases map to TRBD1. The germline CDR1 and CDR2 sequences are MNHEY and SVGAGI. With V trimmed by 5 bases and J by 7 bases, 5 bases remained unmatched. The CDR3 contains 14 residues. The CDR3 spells CASSQGQGAIGYTF. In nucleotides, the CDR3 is TGTGCCAGCAGTCAGGGACAGGGGGCAATTGGCTACACCTTC.

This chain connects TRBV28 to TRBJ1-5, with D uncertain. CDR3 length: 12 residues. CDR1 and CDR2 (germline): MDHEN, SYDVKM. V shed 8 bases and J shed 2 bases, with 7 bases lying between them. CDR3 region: CASYGGNQPQHF. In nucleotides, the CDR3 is TGTGCCAGCTACGGGGGCAATCAGCCCCAGCATTTT.

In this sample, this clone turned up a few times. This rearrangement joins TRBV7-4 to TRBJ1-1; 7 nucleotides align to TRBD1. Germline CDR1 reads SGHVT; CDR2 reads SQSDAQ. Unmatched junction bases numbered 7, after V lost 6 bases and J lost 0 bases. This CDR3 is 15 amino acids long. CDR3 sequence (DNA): TGTGCCAGCAGTCCGTGGACAGGAATGAACACTGAAGCTTTCTTT. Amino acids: CASSPWTGMNTEAFF.

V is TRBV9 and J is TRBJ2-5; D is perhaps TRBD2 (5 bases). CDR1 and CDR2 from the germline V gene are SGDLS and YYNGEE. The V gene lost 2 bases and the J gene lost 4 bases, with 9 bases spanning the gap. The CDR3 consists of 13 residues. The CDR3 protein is CASSVGEIETQYF. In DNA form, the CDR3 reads TGTGCCAGCAGCGTCGGGGAGATAGAGACCCAGTACTTC.

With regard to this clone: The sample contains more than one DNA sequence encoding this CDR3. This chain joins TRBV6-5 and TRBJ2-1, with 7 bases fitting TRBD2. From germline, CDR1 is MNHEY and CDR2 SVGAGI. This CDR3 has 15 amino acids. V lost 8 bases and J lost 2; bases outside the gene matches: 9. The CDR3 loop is CASGYSGPTYNEQFF. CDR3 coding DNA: TGTGCCAGCGGATATAGCGGGCCGACCTACAATGAGCAGTTCTTC.

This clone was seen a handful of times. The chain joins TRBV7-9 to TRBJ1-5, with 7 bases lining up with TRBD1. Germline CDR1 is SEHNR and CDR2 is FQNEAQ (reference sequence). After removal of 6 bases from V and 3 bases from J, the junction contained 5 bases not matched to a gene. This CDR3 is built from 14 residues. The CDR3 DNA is TGTGCCAGCAGACGACAGGGAGACAATCAGCCCCAGCATTTT. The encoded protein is CASRRQGDNQPQHF. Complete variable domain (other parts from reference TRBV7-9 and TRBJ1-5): DTGVSQNPRHKITKRGQNVTFRCDPISEHNRLYWYRQTLGQGPEFLTYFQNEAQLEKSRLLSDRFSAERPKGSFSTLEIQRTEQGDSAMYLCASRRQGDNQPQHFGDGTRLSIL.

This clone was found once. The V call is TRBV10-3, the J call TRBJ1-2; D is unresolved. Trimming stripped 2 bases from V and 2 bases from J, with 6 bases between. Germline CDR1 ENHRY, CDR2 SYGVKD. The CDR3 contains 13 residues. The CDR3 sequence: CAISENQNYGYTF. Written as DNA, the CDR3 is TGTGCCATCAGTGAGAATCAAAACTATGGCTACACCTTC.

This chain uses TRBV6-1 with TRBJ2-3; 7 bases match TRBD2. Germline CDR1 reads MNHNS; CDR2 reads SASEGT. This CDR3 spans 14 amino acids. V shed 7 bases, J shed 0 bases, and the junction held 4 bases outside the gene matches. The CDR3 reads CASNGGGSTDTQYF. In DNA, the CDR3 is TGTGCCAGCAATGGCGGGGGTAGCACAGATACGCAGTATTTT.

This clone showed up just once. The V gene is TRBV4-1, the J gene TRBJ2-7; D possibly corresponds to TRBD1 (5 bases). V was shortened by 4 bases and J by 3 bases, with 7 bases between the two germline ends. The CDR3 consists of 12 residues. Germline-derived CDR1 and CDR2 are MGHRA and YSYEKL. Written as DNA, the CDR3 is TGCGCCAGCAGCCCTCAGGGCTACGAGCAGTACTTC. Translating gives CASSPQGYEQYF.

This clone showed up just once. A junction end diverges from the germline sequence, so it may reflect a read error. For the CDR3, the DNA is TGTGCCAGCATTTACTGGACCGGGAACGGTGAAGCTTTCTTT. It is translated as CASIYWTGNGEAFF. The V call is TRBV6-5, the J call TRBJ1-1; D uncertain. This CDR3 has 14 amino acids. Germline V gene sequence: CDR1 MNHEY, CDR2 SVGAGI.

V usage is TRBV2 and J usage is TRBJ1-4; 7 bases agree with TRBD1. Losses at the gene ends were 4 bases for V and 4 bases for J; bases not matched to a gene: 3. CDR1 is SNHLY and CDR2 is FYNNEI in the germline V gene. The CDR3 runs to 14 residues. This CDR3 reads CASSGTGYNEKLFF. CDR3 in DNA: TGTGCCAGCAGTGGGACAGGTTATAATGAAAAACTGTTTTTT.

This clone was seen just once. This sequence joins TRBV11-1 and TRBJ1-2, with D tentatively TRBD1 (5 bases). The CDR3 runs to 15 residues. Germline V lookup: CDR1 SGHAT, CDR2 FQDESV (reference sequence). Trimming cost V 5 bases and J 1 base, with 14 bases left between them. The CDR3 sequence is CASSRDRSFNYGYTF. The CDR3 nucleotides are TGTGCCAGCAGCCGAGACAGAAGTTTTAACTATGGCTACACCTTC. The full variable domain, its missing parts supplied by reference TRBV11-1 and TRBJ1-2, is EAEVAQSPRYKITEKSQAVAFWCDPISGHATLYWYRQILGQGPELLVQFQDESVVDDSQLPKDRFSAERLKGVDSTLKIQPAELGDSAMYLCASSRDRSFNYGYTFGSGTRLTVV.

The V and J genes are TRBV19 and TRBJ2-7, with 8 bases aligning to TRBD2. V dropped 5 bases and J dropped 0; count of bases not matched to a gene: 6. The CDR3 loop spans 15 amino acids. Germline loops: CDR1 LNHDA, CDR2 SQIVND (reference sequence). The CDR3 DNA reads TGTGCCAGTAGTGCCCCAGCGGGGGCCTCCTACGAGCAGTACTTC. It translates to CASSAPAGASYEQYF.

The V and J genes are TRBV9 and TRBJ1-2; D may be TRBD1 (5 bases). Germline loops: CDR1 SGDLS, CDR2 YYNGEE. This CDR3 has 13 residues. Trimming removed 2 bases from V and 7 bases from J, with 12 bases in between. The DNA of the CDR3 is TGTGCCAGCAGCGTGGTAGAAAGGGGTGGCTACACCTTC. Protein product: CASSVVERGGYTF.

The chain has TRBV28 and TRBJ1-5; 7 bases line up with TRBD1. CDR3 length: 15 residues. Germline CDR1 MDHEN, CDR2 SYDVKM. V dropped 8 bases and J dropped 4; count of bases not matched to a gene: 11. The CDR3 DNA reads TGTGCCAGCGCCCCGGGACAGCTAAATAATCAGCCCCAGCATTTT. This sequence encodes CASAPGQLNNQPQHF.

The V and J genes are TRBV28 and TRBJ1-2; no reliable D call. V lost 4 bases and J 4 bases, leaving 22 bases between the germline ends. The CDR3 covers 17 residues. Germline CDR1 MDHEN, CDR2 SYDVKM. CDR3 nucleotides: TGTGCCAGCAGTTCCCCGGGTGCCTCCACTGAGGTCTATGGCTACACCTTC. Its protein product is CASSSPGASTEVYGYTF.

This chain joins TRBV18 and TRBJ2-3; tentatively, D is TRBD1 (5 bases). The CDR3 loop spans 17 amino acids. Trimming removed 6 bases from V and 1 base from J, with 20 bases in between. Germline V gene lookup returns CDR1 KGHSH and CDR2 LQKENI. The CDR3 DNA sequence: TGTGCCAGCTCGCTATATCAGGGTTCGTTGGGCACAGATACGCAGTATTTT. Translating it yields CASSLYQGSLGTDTQYF.

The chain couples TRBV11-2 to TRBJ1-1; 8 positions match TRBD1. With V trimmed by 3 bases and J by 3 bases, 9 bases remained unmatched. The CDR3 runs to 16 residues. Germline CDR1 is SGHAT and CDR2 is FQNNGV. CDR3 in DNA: TGTGCCAGCAGCTTGGGATTGACAGGGGTTGACACTGAAGCTTTCTTT. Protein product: CASSLGLTGVDTEAFF.

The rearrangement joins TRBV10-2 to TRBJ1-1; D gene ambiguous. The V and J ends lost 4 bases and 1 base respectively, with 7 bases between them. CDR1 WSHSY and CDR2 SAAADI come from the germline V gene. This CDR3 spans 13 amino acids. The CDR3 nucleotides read TGCGCCAGCAGTGTCGTCAGGAACACTGAAGCTTTCTTT. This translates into CASSVVRNTEAFF.

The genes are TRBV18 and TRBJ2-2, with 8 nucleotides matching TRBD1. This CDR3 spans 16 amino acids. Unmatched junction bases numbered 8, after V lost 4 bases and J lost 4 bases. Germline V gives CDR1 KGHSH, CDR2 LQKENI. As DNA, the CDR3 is TGTGCCAGCTCACAAAACTCGGGACAGGCCACCGGGGAGCTGTTTTTT. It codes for CASSQNSGQATGELFF.